These 10 T cell receptor beta chains came from one sample sequenced in a study of CD8 T cells in Susac syndrome. The RNA, about 0.5 to 1 ug, was put through reverse transcription using random hexamers. MiXCR, run by TCRdb on the immunoSEQ multiplex PCR reads, gives a single entry per CDR3 protein. The profile covers over 95,000 distinct CDR3 sequences, with around nine tenths appearing a single time and over 0.12% taken by the ten largest. Sequencing was done on a sample of CD4+ T cells from PBMCs. These TCRs come from a human donor in good health.

V usage is TRBV2 and J usage is TRBJ2-2; 9 bases line up with TRBD1. Germline V gene sequence: CDR1 SNHLY, CDR2 FYNNEI. V dropped 6 bases and J dropped 5; count of bases not matched to a gene: 4. This CDR3 has 14 residues. The CDR3 is CASSGDRVTGELFF. The DNA for the CDR3 is TGTGCCAGCAGCGGGGACAGGGTAACCGGGGAGCTGTTTTTT.

The chain links TRBV20-1 to TRBJ1-2, with a possible D match to TRBD1 (5 bases). Deletions cut 4 bases from V and 0 bases from J, with 21 bases between. The CDR3 is 17 residues long. CDR1 is DFQATT and CDR2 is SNEGSKA in the germline V gene (reference sequence). For the CDR3, the DNA is TGCAGTGCTATCTTTCGAACAGGACAAATCCCTAACTATGGCTACACCTTC. This codes for CSAIFRTGQIPNYGYTF.

The chain recombines TRBV5-4 with TRBJ2-5; 7 bases match TRBD1. There are 13 residues in the CDR3. Germline V gives CDR1 SGHNT, CDR2 YYREEE (reference sequence). V trimming: 3 bases; J trimming: 3 bases; junction bases outside the gene matches: 2. In DNA, the CDR3 is TGTGCCAGCAGCTCCGGGACAGAAGAGACCCAGTACTTC. Its translation: CASSSGTEETQYF.

J is TRBJ1-1 and V is TRBV5-1, with unresolved D. The germline CDR1 and CDR2 sequences are SGHRS and YFSETQ. With 6 bases removed from V and 5 bases from J, the gap between germline ends came to 20 bases. This CDR3 has 15 residues. Here the CDR3 reads CASTPGSGGETEAFF. The DNA of the CDR3 is TGCGCCAGCACCCCGGGGTCCGGTGGAGAGACTGAAGCTTTCTTT.

The J gene is TRBJ2-7, the V gene TRBV28; no clear D gene. The CDR3 is 14 residues long. V lost 5 bases, J lost 4 bases, and 15 bases lay in between. The germline V gene encodes CDR1 MDHEN and CDR2 SYDVKM. Here the CDR3 reads CASSPHEPRYEQYF. The DNA of the CDR3 is TGTGCCAGCAGTCCCCATGAGCCGAGATACGAGCAGTACTTC. The whole variable domain, filled in from reference TRBV28 and TRBJ2-7, reads DVKVTQSSRYLVKRTGEKVFLECVQDMDHENMFWYRQDPGLGLRLIYFSYDVKMKEKGDIPEGYSVSREKKERFSLILESASTNQTSMYLCASSPHEPRYEQYFGPGTRLTVT.

The rearrangement uses TRBV9 and TRBJ2-7; perhaps TRBD2 as D (6 bases). Trimming took off 4 bases at V and 2 bases at J, with 13 bases between the two ends. Germline loops: CDR1 SGDLS, CDR2 YYNGEE. The length of the CDR3 is 14 residues. CDR3 amino acids: CASSPGTLPYEQYF. In DNA form, the CDR3 reads TGTGCCAGCAGCCCGGGGACTCTCCCCTACGAGCAGTACTTC.

The gene calls are TRBV6-2 or TRBV6-3 and TRBJ2-7, with a tentative D call TRBD2 (5 bases). This CDR3 comprises 15 residues. The germline V gene has CDR1 MNHEY and CDR2 SVGEGT. V lost 5 bases and J 2 bases, leaving 16 bases between the germline ends. CDR3 in amino acids: CASSTPEVLPYEQYF. The CDR3 DNA reads as TGTGCCAGCAGTACCCCGGAGGTCTTGCCCTACGAGCAGTACTTC.

CDR3 nucleotide sequence: TGTGCCTGGAAAATTGTAGCGGCAGGCACCGGGGAGCTGTTTTTT. The encoded protein is CAWKIVAAGTGELFF. The chain joins TRBV30 to TRBJ2-2; the D gene is possibly TRBD2 (6 bases). The ends were cut back, 4 bases at V and 4 bases at J, with 16 bases in the middle. Germline V gene sequence: CDR1 GTSNPN, CDR2 SVGIG (reference sequence). The CDR3 consists of 15 residues. Supplemented by reference TRBV30 and TRBJ2-2, the full variable domain reads SQTIHQWPATLVQPVGSPLSLECTVEGTSNPNLYWYRQAAGRGLQLLFYSVGIGQISSEVPQNLSASRPQDRQFILSSKKLLLSDSGFYLCAWKIVAAGTGELFFGEGSRLTVL.

The chain joins TRBV29-1 to TRBJ2-5, with 7 bases aligning to TRBD2. The CDR3 extends over 12 amino acids. CDR1 is SQVTM and CDR2 is ANQGSEA in the germline V gene. The V segment lost 6 bases and the J segment 3 bases; nucleotides outside the gene matches: 4. The CDR3 DNA follows: TGCAGCGTGAGAAGCGGGGAAGAGACCCAGTACTTC. This gives the protein CSVRSGEETQYF.

The rearrangement joins TRBV5-5 to TRBJ2-1; weak D call: TRBD1 (6 bases). V lost 6 bases, J lost 0 bases, and 13 bases lay in between. Germline loops: CDR1 SGHKS, CDR2 YYEKEE (reference sequence). This CDR3 has 15 residues. In DNA form, the CDR3 reads TGTGCCAGCACCCTCGGACAGAGCTCCTACAATGAGCAGTTCTTC. Protein sequence: CASTLGQSSYNEQFF.